The source of this T cell receptor (beta chain) is a study of T cells in Graves' hyperthyroidism and ophthalmopathy. The CDR3 regions of TCR beta were amplified from RNA transcripts. The primer set for the first-round RT-PCR of the TCR CDR3 was HTBI. TCRdb itself ran the multiplex PCR reads through MiXCR, one entry per CDR3 protein. The sample has approximately 590,000 distinct CDR3 sequences, around a sixth seen once; the top ten hold roughly 6.6%. J lost 8 bases, V lost 6 bases, and 6 bases had no gene match. The CDR3 spans 13 residues. Study-wide results and limits: Blood held most thyroid clonotypes expanded above 0.001 frequency.

This clonotype appeared a few times. Its matching antigen is unknown. Sequenced input: blood. This rearrangement joins TRBV12-3 or TRBV12-4 to TRBJ1-4; 7 bases agree with TRBD1. The receptor was isolated from a woman aged 25 to 45 with Graves' hyperthyroidism. In DNA form, the CDR3 reads TGTGCCAGCAGCGGGGACAGTAGCGAAAAACTGTTTTTT. Amino acid sequence: CASSGDSSEKLFF.